This entry describes one TCR beta chain. MiXCR, run by TCRdb on the reads, gives a single entry per CDR3 protein. Among roughly 760,000 distinct CDR3 sequences listed, under 40% were seen once. V was cut by 3 bases and J by 2 bases, with 9 bases left in between. Germline CDR1 is DFQATT and CDR2 is SNEGSKA (reference sequence). This CDR3 region has 13 residues. These data are taken from a study of T cell repertoires in cytomegalovirus infection. The sequencing sample was made of PBMCs. The rearrangement links TRBV20-1 to TRBJ2-3; a possible D gene is TRBD1 (6 bases). The sequence was obtained from a human donor in good health (CMV status not recorded). Some clones in this sample may be carry-over from other donors' samples. The DNA of the CDR3 is TGCAGTGCTAGTTTGGGGGCCACAGATACGCAGTATTTT. It is translated as CSASLGATDTQYF.